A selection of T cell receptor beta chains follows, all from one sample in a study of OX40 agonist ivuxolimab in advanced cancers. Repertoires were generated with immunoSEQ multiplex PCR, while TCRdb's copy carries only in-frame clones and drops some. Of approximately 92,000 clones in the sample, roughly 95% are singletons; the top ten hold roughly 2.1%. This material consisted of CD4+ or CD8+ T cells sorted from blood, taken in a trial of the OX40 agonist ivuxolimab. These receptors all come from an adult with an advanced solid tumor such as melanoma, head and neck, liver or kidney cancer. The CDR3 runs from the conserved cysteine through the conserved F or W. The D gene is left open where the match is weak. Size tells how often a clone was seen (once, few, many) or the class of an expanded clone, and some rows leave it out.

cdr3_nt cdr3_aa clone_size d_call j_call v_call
TGTGCCAGCAGCTCGGGACAGGTTCTTCCGAACACTGAAGCTTTCTTT CASSSGQVLPNTEAFF NA TRBD1 TRBJ1-1 TRBV7-9
TGTGCCAGCAGCGTAAAAGCGGGAGGTGGGACCGGGGAGCTGTTTTTT CASSVKAGGGTGELFF NA TRBD2 TRBJ2-2 TRBV5-6
TGTGCCAGCAGCCGGGGACAAATTAACACCGGGGAGCTGTTTTTT CASSRGQINTGELFF NA NA TRBJ2-2 TRBV7-3
TGTGCCAGTAGTGGAACAGGAGAGCAGTTCTTC CASSGTGEQFF NA NA TRBJ2-1 TRBV19
TGTGCCAGCAGACGGAGCGGGAGTGGTAATGAGCAGTTCTTC CASRRSGSGNEQFF NA TRBD2 TRBJ2-1 TRBV14
TGTGCCAGCATCCAGGGGCTCGTTGTAGATGAGCAGTTCTTC CASIQGLVVDEQFF once NA TRBJ2-1 TRBV6-6
TGCGCCAGCAGCCAAGATGGGACAGGGATACAAGAGACCCAGTACTTC CASSQDGTGIQETQYF NA TRBD1 TRBJ2-5 TRBV4-1
TGTGCCAGCAGTGAAGCGCTTTATCGGGAGAGCACTGAAGCTTTCTTT CASSEALYRESTEAFF NA NA TRBJ1-1 TRBV2
TGTGCCTGGAGTAGGGACAGCATCCTCTCTGGAAACACCATATATTTT CAWSRDSILSGNTIYF once TRBD1 TRBJ1-3 TRBV30
TGTGCCAGCAGCGTAGGGGACGCCGATTGGTACACCTTC CASSVGDADWYTF once NA TRBJ1-2 TRBV9
TGTGCCAGCAGCTTATGGCTAGCGGGAGTGGGTAATGAGCAGTTCTTC CASSLWLAGVGNEQFF NA TRBD2 TRBJ2-1 TRBV7-2
TGCGCCAGCAGCCAGATTAGTGGCAGCTTGGAGGGAGCTTTCTTT CASSQISGSLEGAFF NA NA TRBJ1-1 TRBV4-1
TGTGCCAGCAGCTTAGTAAGTGCAGGGTTCAATCAGCCCCAGCATTTT CASSLVSAGFNQPQHF NA NA TRBJ1-5 TRBV7-9
TGTGCCAGTAGTATCTCGAAGCCGGGTGGCTACACCTTC CASSISKPGGYTF NA NA TRBJ1-2 TRBV19
TGTGCCAGCAGTCCTAGACGGGGTGAAAAACTGTTTTTT CASSPRRGEKLFF NA NA TRBJ1-4 TRBV6-6
TGTGCCAGCAGTTATCCCGACAGGGAGGGTCAGCCCCAGCATTTT CASSYPDREGQPQHF NA TRBD1 TRBJ1-5 TRBV6-6
TGTGCCAGCCTGCCGGGACAGGGGGGCTATGGCTACACCTTC CASLPGQGGYGYTF NA TRBD1 TRBJ1-2 TRBV27
TGTGCCAGCAGCCAAGGGGGGTCACCCCTCCACTTT CASSQGGSPLHF NA NA TRBJ1-6 TRBV28
TGTGCCAGCAGTTTAGGCGGCGCAACTAATGAAAAACTGTTTTTT CASSLGGATNEKLFF NA NA TRBJ1-4 TRBV27
TGTGCCAGCAGCCCGTTGGGACCCACCACCCAGAATGAAGCTTTCTTT CASSPLGPTTQNEAFF NA NA TRBJ1-1 TRBV5-6
TGTGCCAGCAGCTTGGGTCTAGCGGGAGCCAAAAACATTCAGTACTTC CASSLGLAGAKNIQYF NA TRBD2 TRBJ2-4 TRBV5-8
TGTGCCAGCAGCTTATGGGGGACAGGGGCCTACGAGCAGTACTTC CASSLWGTGAYEQYF NA TRBD1 TRBJ2-7 TRBV7-2
TGTGCCAGCAGCTTGGATCGGGGAGGAGGCACAGATACGCAGTATTTT CASSLDRGGGTDTQYF NA NA TRBJ2-3 TRBV5-6